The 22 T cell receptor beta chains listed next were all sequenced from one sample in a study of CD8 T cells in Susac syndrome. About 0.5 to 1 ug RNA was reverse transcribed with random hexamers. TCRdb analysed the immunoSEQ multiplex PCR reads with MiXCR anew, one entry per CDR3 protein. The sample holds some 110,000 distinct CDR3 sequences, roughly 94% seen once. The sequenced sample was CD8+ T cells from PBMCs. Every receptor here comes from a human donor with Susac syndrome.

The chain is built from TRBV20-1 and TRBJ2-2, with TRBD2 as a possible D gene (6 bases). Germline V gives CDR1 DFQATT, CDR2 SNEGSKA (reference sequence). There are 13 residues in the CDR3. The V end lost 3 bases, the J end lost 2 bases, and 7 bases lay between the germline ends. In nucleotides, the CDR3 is TGCAGTGCTAGGCGGGGTAACACCGGGGAGCTGTTTTTT. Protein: CSARRGNTGELFF.

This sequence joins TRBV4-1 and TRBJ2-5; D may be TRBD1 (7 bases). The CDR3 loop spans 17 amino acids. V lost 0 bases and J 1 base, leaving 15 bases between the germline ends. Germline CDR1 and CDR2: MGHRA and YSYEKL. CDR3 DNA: TGCGCCAGCAGCCAAGATCCGTACAGGGGACTCCAAGAGACCCAGTACTTC. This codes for CASSQDPYRGLQETQYF.

CDR3 sequence reads: CASSSGSTGEETQYF. CDR3 DNA sequence: TGTGCCAGCAGCTCAGGATCAACAGGGGAAGAGACCCAGTACTTC. V gene TRBV13 combines with J gene TRBJ2-5; 7 bases line up with TRBD1. V trimming: 4 bases; J trimming: 3 bases; junction bases outside the gene matches: 8. CDR1 PRHDT and CDR2 FYEKMQ come from the germline V gene (reference sequence). CDR3 length: 15 residues. Drawing the rest from reference TRBV13 and TRBJ2-5, the complete variable domain is AAGVIQSPRHLIKEKRETATLKCYPIPRHDTVYWYQQGPGQDPQFLISFYEKMQSDKGSIPDRFSAQQFSDYHSELNMSSLELGDSALYFCASSSGSTGEETQYFGPGTRLLVL.

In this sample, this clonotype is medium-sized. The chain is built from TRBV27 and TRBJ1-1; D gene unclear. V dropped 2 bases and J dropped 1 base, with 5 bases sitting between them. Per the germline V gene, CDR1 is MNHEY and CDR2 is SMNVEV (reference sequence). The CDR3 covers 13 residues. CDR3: CASSLGGNTEAFF. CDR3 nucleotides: TGTGCCAGCAGTTTAGGAGGGAACACTGAAGCTTTCTTT.

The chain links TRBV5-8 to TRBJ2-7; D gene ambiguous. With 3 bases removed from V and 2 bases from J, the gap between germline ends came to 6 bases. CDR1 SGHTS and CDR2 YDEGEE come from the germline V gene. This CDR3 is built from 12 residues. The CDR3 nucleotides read TGTGCCAGCAGCTCCGACGCCTACGAGCAGTACTTC. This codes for CASSSDAYEQYF.

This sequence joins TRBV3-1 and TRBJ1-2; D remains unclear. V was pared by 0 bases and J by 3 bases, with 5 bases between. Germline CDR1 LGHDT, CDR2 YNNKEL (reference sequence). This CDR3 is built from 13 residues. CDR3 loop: CASSQEGYYGYTF. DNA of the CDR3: TGTGCCAGCAGCCAAGAGGGTTACTATGGCTACACCTTC.

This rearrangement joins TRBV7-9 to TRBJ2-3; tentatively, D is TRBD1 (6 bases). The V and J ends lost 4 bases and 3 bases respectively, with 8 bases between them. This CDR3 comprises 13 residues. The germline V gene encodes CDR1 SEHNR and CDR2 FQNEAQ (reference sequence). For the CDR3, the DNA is TGTGCCAGCAGCTATACAGGGACAGATACGCAGTATTTT. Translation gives CASSYTGTDTQYF.

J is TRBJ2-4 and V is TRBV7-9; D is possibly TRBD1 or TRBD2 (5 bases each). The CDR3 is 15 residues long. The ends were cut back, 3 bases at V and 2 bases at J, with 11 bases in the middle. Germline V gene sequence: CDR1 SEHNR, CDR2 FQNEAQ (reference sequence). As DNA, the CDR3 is TGTGCCAGCAGCTTCTACCAGGGACCCAAAAACATTCAGTACTTC. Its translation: CASSFYQGPKNIQYF.

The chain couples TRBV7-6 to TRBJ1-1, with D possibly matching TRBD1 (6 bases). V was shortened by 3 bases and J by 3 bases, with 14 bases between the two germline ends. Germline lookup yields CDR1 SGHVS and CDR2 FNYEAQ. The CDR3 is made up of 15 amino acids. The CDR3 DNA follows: TGTGCCAGCAGCTTCGGCGGGGGGCGGGACACTGAAGCTTTCTTT. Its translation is CASSFGGGRDTEAFF.

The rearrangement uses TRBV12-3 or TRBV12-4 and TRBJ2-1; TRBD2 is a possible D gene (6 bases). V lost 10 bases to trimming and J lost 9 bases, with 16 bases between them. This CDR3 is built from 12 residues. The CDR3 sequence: CATIEPEGEQFF. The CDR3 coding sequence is TGTGCCACGATTGAGCCGGAGGGTGAGCAGTTCTTC.

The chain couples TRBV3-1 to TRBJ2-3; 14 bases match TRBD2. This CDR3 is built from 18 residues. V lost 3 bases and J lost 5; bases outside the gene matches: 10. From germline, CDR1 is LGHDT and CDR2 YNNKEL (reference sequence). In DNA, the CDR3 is TGTGCCAGCAGCCAGGACGCCGGGACTAGCGGGGGAGGAGATACGCAGTATTTT. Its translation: CASSQDAGTSGGGDTQYF.

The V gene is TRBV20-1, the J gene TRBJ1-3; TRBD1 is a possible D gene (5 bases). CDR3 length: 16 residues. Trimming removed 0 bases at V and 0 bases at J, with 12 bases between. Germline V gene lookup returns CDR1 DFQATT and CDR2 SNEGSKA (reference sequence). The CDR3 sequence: CSARDGHGLSGNTIYF. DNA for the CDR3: TGCAGTGCTAGAGACGGACACGGCCTCTCTGGAAACACCATATATTTT.

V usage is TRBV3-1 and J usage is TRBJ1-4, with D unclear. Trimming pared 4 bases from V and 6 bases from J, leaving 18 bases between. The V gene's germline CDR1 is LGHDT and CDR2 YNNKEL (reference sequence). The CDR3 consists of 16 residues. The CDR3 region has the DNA TGTGCCAGCAGCCCAAGATTTGGGGAGAAGGATGAAAAACTGTTTTTT. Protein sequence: CASSPRFGEKDEKLFF.

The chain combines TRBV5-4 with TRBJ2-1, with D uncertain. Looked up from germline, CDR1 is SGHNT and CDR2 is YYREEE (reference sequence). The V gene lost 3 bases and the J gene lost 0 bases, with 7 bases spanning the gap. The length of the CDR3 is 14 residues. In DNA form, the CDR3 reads TGTGCCAGCAGCTCCCCCAGCTCCTACAATGAGCAGTTCTTC. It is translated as CASSSPSSYNEQFF.

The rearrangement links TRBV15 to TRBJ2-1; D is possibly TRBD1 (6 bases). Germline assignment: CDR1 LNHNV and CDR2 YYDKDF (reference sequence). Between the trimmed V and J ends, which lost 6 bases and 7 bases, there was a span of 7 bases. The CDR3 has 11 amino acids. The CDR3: CATSQGNEQFF. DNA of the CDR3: TGTGCCACCAGTCAGGGGAATGAGCAGTTCTTC.

CDR3 residues: CASSLLGTGKNGYTF. The CDR3 nucleotides read TGTGCCAGCAGCTTACTTGGGACAGGGAAAAATGGCTACACCTTC. The chain joins TRBV7-6 to TRBJ1-2, with 9 bases identical to TRBD1. The CDR3 sequence is 15 residues long. CDR1 is SGHVS and CDR2 is FNYEAQ in the germline V gene. V dropped 2 bases and J dropped 6; count of bases not matched to a gene: 7.

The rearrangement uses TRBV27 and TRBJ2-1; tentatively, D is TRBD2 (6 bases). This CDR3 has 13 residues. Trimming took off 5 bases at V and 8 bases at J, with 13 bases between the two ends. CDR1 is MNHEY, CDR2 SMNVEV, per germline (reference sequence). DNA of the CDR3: TGTGCCAGCAGTCCTTCTAGCGTTCATGAGCAGTTCTTC. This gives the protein CASSPSSVHEQFF.

This CDR3 reads CASSLEGTDVTEAFF. Written as DNA, the CDR3 is TGCGCCAGCAGCTTGGAAGGGACAGATGTCACTGAAGCTTTCTTT. V usage is TRBV5-1 and J usage is TRBJ1-1; 7 nucleotides agree with TRBD1. Germline CDR1 SGHRS, CDR2 YFSETQ. V gave up 0 bases and J gave up 4 bases; unmatched junction bases: 6. The CDR3 runs to 15 residues.

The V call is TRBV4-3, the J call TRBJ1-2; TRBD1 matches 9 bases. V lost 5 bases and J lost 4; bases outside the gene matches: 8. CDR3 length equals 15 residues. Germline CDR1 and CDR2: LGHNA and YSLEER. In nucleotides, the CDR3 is TGCGCCAGCAGCGCGTACAGGGGGCTCTCCTATGGCTACACCTTC. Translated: CASSAYRGLSYGYTF.

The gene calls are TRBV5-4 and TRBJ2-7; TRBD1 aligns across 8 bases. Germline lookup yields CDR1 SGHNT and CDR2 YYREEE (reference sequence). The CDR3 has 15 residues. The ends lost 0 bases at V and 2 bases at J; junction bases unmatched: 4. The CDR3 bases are TGTGCCAGCAGCTTGGTCCCGGACAGGGCCTACGAGCAGTACTTC. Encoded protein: CASSLVPDRAYEQYF.

The CDR3 is CASSLYGGGNGYTF. CDR3 in DNA: TGTGCCAGCAGTTTATACGGCGGTGGGAATGGCTACACCTTC. The V gene is TRBV27, the J gene TRBJ1-2; no clear D. Per the germline V gene, CDR1 is MNHEY and CDR2 is SMNVEV (reference sequence). V gave up 1 base and J gave up 6 bases, with 12 bases separating them. There are 14 residues in the CDR3.

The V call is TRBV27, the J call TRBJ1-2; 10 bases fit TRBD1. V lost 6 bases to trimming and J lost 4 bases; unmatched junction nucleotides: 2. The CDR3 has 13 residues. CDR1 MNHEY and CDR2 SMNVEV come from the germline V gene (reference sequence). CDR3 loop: CASRTGGGYGYTF. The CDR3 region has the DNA TGTGCCAGCAGGACAGGGGGCGGCTATGGCTACACCTTC.